This TCR beta chain was sequenced in a study of blood T cell repertoires in COVID-19. For the study at large: Collection of acute and convalescent COVID-19 samples took place in the United States, Italy and Spain. T cells, B-cell-depleted T cells, or PBMCs provided the cDNA or gDNA that served as material.

Under the authors' procedure: Estimation of nucleated cell counts was performed using reference gene primer amplification. Only in-frame clones appear in the TCRdb table, and some are missing; sequencing was by immunoSEQ multiplex PCR. The DNA gave D and trimming, while V, J and clone size come from that table. The table shows about 77,000 clones, with more than 70% occurring only once. This clone was found once. V gave up 4 bases and J gave up 7 bases, with 11 bases separating them. Germline CDR1 reads SGHRS; CDR2 reads YFSETQ. The CDR3 has 13 residues. Sequencing used peripheral blood. The chain couples TRBV5-1 to TRBJ2-2; D perhaps matches TRBD2 (6 bases). This TCR came from an elderly woman with acute or convalescent COVID-19. This CDR3 reads CASSRDGGGELFF. DNA for the CDR3: TGCGCCAGCAGCCGGGACGGGGGCGGGGAGCTGTTTTTT.